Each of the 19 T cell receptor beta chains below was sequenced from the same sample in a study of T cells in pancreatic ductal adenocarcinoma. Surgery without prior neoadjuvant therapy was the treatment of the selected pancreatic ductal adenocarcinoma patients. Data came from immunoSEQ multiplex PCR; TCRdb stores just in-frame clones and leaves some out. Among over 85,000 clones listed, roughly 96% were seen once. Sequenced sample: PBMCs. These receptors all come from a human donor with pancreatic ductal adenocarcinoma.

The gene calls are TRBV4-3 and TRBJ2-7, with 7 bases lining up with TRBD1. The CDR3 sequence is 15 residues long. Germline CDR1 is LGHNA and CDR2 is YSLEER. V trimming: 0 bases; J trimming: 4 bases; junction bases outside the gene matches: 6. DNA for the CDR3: TGCGCCAGCAGCCAAGAAGCAGGGGGAAGGTACGAGCAGTACTTC. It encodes CASSQEAGGRYEQYF.

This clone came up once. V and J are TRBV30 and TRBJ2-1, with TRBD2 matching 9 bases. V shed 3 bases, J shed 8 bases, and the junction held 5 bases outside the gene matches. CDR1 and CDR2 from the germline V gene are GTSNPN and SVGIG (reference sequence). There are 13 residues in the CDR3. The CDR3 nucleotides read TGTGCCTGGAGGGTAGCGGGGGTACATGAGCAGTTCTTC. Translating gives CAWRVAGVHEQFF.

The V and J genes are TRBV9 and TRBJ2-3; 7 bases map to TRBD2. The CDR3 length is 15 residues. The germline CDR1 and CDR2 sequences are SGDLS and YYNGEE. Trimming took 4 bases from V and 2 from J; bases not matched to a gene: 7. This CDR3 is CASSYRLALTDTQYF. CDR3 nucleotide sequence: TGTGCCAGCAGCTACCGACTAGCCCTCACAGATACGCAGTATTTT.

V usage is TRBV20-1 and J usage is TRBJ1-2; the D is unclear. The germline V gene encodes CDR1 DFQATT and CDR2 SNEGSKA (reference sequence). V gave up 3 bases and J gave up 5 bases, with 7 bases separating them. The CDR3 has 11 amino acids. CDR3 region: CSARRGYGYTF. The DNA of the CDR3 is TGCAGTGCTAGGAGAGGGTATGGCTACACCTTC.

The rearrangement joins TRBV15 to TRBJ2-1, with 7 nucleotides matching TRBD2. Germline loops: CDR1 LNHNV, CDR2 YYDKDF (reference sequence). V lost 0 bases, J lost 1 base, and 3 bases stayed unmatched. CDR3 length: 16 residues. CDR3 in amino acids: CATSRDLGGSYNEQFF. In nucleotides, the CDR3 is TGTGCCACCAGCAGAGATCTGGGAGGGTCCTACAATGAGCAGTTCTTC.

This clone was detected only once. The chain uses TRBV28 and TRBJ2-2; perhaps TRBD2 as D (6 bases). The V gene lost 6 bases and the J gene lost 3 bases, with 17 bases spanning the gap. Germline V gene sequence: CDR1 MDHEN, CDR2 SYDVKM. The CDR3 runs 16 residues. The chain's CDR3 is CASRTLRDSDTGELFF. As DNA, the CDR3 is TGTGCCAGCAGGACCCTCAGGGACTCAGACACCGGGGAGCTGTTTTTT.

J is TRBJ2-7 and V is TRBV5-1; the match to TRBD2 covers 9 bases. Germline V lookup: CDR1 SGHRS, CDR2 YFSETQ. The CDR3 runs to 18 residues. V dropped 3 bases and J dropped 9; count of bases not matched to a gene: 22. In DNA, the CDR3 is TGCGCCAGCAGCTCGGAGAAAGGGGTTGGAGCGGGAGGAGGAAGGCAGTACTTC. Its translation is CASSSEKGVGAGGGRQYF.

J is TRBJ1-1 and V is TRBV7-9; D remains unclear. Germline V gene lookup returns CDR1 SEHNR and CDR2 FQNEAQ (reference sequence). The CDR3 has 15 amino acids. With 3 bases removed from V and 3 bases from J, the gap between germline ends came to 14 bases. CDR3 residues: CASSLTGVGYTEAFF. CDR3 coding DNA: TGTGCCAGCAGCTTGACGGGAGTTGGGTACACTGAAGCTTTCTTT.

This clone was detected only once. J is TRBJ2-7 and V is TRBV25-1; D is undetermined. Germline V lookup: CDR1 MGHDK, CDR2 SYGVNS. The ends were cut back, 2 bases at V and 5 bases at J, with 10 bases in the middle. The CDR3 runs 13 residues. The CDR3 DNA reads TGTGCCAGCAGTGAACCCAGTCTCAACGAGCAGTACTTC. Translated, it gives CASSEPSLNEQYF.

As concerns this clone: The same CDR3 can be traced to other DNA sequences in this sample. The CDR3 sequence is CASSLAGGSSYEQYF. CDR3 nucleotides: TGTGCCAGCAGCTTAGCGGGGGGTAGCTCCTACGAGCAGTACTTC. V gene TRBV7-2 combines with J gene TRBJ2-7; D is perhaps TRBD2 (6 bases). V was trimmed by 0 bases and J by 0 bases, leaving 9 bases between them. CDR1 and CDR2 from the germline V gene are SGHTA and FQGNSA. CDR3 size: 15 residues.

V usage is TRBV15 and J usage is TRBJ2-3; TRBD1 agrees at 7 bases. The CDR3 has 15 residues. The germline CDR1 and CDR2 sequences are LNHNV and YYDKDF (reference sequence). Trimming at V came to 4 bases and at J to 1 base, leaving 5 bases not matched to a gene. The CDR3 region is CATSTRQGGTDTQYF. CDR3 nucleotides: TGTGCCACCAGCACCCGACAGGGCGGCACAGATACGCAGTATTTT.

CDR3 region: CASSSRGGRTDTQYF. CDR3 sequence (DNA): TGTGCCAGCAGCTCCCGGGGCGGGAGGACAGATACGCAGTATTTT. The V and J genes are TRBV5-4 and TRBJ2-3, with TRBD2 matching 8 bases. Germline lookup yields CDR1 SGHNT and CDR2 YYREEE (reference sequence). The CDR3 spans 15 residues. The ends lost 3 bases at V and 3 bases at J; junction bases unmatched: 6. The full variable domain, in which reference TRBV5-4 and TRBJ2-3 provide the parts outside the CDR3, is ETGVTQSPTHLIKTRGQQVTLRCSSQSGHNTVSWYQQALGQGPQFIFQYYREEENGRGNFPPRFSGLQFPNYSSELNVNALELDDSALYLCASSSRGGRTDTQYFGPGTRLTVL.

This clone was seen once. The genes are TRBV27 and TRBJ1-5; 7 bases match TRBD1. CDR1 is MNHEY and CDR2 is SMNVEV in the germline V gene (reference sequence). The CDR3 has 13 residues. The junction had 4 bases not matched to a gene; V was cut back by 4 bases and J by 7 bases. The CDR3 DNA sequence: TGTGCCAGCAGTTCCACGACAGGGCAGCCCCAGCATTTT. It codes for CASSSTTGQPQHF.

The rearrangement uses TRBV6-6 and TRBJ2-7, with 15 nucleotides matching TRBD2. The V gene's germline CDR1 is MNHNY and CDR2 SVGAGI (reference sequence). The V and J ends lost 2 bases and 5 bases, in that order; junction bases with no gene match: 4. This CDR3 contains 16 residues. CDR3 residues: CASSYGTSGRYDEQYF. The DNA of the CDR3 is TGTGCCAGCAGTTACGGGACTAGCGGGAGGTACGACGAGCAGTACTTC.

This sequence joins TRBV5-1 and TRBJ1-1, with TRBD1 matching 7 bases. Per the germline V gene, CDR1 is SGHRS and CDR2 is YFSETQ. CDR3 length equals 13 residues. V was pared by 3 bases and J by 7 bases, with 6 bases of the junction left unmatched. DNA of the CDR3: TGCGCCAGCAGCTATATCCCAGGGGGTGAAGCTTTCTTT. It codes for CASSYIPGGEAFF.

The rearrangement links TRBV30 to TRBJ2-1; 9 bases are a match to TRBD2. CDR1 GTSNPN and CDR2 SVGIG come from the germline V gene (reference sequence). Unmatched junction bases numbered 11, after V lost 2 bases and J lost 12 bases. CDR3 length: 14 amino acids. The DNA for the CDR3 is TGTGCCTGGAGTCCTAAGTGGATAGCGGGAGTGCAGTTCTTC. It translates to CAWSPKWIAGVQFF.

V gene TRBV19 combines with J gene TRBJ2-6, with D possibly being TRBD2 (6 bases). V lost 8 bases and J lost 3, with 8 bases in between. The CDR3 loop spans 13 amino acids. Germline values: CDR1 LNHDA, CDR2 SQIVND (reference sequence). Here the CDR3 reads CASRRVGANVLTF. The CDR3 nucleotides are TGTGCCAGTCGGAGGGTTGGGGCCAACGTCCTGACTTTC.

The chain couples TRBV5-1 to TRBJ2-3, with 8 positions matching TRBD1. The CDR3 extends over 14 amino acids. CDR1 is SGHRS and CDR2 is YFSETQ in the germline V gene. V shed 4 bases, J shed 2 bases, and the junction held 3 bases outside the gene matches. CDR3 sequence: CASSRGQDTDTQYF. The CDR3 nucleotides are TGCGCCAGCAGCCGGGGACAGGACACAGATACGCAGTATTTT.

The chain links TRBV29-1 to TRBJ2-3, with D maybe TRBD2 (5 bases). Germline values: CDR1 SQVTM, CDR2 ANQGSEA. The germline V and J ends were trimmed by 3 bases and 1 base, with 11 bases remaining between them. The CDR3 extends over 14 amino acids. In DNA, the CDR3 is TGCAGCGTTGATCATGTCGGGGGCACAGATACGCAGTATTTT. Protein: CSVDHVGGTDTQYF.